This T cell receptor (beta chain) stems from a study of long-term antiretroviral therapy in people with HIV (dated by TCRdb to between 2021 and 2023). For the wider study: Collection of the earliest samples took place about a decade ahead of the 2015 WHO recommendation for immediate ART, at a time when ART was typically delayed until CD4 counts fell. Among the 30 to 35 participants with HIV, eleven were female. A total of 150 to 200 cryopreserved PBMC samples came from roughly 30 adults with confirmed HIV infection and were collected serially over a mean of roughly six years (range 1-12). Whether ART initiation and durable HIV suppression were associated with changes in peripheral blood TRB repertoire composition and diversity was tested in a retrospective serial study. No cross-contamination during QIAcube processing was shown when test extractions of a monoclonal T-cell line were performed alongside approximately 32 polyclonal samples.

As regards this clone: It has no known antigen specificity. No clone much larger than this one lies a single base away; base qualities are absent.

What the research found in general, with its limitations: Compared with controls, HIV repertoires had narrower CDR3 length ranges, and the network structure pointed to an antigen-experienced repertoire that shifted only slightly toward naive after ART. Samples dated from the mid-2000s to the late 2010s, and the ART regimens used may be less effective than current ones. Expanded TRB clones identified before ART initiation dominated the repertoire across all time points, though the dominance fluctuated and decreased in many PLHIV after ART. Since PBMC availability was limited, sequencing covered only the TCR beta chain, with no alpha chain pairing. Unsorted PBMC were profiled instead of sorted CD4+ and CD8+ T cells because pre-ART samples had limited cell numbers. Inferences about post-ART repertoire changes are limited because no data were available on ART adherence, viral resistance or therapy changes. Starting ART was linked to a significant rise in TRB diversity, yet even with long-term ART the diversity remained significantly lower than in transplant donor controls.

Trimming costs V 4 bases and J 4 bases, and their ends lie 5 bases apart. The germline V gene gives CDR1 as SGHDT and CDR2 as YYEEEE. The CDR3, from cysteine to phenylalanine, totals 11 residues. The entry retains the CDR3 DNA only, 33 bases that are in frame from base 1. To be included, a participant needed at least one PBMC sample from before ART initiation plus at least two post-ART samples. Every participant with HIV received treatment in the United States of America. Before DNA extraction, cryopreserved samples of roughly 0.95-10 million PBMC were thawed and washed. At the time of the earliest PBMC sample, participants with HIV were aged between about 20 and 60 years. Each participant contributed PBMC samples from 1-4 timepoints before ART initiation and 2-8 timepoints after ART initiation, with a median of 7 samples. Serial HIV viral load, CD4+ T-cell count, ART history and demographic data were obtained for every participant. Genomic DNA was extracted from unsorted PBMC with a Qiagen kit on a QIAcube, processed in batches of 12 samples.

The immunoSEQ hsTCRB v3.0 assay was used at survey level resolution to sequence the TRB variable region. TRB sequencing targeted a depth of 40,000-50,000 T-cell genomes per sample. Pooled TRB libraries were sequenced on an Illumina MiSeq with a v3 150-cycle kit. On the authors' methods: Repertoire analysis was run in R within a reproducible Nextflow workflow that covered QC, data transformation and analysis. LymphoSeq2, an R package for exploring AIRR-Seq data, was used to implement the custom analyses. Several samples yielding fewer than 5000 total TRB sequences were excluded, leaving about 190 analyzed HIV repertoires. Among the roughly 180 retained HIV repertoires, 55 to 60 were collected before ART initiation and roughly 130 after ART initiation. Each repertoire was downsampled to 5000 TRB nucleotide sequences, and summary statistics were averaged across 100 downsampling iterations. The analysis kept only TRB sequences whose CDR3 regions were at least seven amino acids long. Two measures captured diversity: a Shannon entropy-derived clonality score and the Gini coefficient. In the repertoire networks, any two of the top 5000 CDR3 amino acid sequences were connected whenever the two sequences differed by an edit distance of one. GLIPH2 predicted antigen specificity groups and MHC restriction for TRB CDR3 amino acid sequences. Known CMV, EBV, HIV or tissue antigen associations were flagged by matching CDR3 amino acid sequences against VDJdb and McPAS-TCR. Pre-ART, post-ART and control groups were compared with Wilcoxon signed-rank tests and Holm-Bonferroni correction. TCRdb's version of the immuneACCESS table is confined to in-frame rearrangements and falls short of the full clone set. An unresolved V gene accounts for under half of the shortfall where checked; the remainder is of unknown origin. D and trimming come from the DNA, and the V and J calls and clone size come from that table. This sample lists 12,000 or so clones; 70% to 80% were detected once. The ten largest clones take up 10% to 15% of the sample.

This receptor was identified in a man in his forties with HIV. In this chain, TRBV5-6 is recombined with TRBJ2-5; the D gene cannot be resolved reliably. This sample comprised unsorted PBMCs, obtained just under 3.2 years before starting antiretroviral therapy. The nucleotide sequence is TGTGCCAGCAGCGTGAGAGAGACCCAGTACTTC. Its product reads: CASSVRETQYF.